Below, one T cell receptor beta chain is given with its context. Its specificity is not known. Measured with immunoSEQ multiplex PCR; TCRdb has only the in-frame clones, and not every one. The profile covers 350,000 to 400,000 clones, with more than 85% appearing a single time and under 4% taken by the ten largest. The sample originates from a study of Ad26.COV2.S vaccination and SARS-CoV-2 variants. The overall study: Ad26.COV2.S given intramuscularly, once or twice 56 days apart. Regarding the study as a whole: Reports say spike-specific CD8+ and CD4+ T cell responses covered substantial breadth after vaccination.

V lost 5 bases, J lost 1 base, and 14 bases lay in between. Germline assignment: CDR1 SGHTA and CDR2 FQGNSA. CDR3 length equals 15 residues. Treatment reported: 19 received Ad26.COV2.S at low or high dose, single or two shots; roughly five received placebo; per-sample allocation not given. At day 63 after the first vaccine or placebo injection, samples were drawn. The donor's status was that of an adult aged 18-55 years in Boston. This specimen was peripheral blood, taken in a trial of Ad26.COV2.S vaccine versus placebo. This sequence joins TRBV7-2 and TRBJ1-1; the D gene is possibly TRBD1 (5 bases). This clonotype was obtained from a person between 18 and 65 years old who received the Ad26.COV2.S COVID-19 vaccine or a placebo. This CDR3 is CASSARGRENTEAFF. The CDR3 region has the DNA TGTGCCAGCAGCGCCCGGGGCAGGGAGAACACTGAAGCTTTCTTT.